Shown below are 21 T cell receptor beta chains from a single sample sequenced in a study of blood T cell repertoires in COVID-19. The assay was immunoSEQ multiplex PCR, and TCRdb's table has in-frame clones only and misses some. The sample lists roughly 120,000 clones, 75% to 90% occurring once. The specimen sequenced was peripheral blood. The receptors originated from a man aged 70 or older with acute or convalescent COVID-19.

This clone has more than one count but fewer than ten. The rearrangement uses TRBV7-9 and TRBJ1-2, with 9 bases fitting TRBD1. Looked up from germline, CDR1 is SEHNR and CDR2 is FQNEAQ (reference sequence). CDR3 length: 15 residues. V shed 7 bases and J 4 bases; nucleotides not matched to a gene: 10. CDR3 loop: CASNPSDRGSYGYTF. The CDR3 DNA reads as TGTGCCAGCAACCCTTCGGACAGGGGTAGCTATGGCTACACCTTC.

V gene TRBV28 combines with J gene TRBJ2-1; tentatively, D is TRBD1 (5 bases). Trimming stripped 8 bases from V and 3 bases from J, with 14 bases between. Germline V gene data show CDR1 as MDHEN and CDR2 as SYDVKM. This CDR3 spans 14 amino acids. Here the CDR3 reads CASQPGQGYNEQFF. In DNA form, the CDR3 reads TGTGCCAGCCAGCCGGGCCAGGGCTACAATGAGCAGTTCTTC.

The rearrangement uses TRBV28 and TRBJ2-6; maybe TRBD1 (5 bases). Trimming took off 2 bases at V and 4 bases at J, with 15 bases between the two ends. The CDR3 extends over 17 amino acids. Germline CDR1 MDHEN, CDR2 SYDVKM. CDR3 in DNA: TGTGCCAGCAGTTTAGCAGGGTCGGATTTCGGGGCCAACGTCCTGACTTTC. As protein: CASSLAGSDFGANVLTF.

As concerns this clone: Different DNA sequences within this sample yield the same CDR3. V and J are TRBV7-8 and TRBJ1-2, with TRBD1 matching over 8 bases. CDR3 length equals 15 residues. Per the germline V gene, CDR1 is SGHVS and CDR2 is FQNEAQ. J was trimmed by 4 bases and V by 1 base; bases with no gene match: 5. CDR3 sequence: CASSLGGQGSYGYTF. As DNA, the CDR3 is TGTGCCAGCAGCTTAGGTGGACAGGGCTCCTATGGCTACACCTTC. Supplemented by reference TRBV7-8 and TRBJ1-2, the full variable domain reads GAGVSQSPRYKVAKRGQDVALRCDPISGHVSLFWYQQALGQGPEFLTYFQNEAQLDKSGLPSDRFFAERPEGSVSTLKIQRTQQEDSAVYLCASSLGGQGSYGYTFGSGTRLTVV.

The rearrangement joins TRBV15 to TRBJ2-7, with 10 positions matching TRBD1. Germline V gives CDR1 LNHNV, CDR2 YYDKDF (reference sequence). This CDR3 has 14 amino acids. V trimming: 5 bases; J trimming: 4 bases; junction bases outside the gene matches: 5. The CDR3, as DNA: TGTGCCACCAGCCCTGACAGGGGGCAGTACGAGCAGTACTTC. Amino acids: CATSPDRGQYEQYF.

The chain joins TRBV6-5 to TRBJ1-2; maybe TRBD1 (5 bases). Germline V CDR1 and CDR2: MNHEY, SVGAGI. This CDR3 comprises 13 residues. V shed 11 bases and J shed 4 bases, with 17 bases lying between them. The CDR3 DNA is TGTGCCCACACGGGAGGGGCCGGCTATGGCTACACCTTC. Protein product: CAHTGGAGYGYTF.

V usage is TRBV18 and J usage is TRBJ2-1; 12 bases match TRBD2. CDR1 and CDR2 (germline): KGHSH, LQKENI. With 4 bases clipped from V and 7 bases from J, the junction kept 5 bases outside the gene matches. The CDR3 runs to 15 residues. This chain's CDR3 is CASSRRTSGINEQFF. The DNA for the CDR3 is TGTGCCAGCTCACGCAGGACTAGCGGGATAAATGAGCAGTTCTTC.

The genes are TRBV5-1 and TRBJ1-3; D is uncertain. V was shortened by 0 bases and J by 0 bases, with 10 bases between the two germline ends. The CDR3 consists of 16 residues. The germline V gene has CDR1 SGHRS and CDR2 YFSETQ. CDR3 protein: CASSLAGSDSGNTIYF. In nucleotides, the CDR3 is TGCGCCAGCAGCTTGGCCGGGTCTGACTCTGGAAACACCATATATTTT.

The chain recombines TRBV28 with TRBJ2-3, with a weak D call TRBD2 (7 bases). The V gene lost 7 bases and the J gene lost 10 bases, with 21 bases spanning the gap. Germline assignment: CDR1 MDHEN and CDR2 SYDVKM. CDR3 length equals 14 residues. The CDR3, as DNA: TGTGCCAGCATCACCCGGGGGGCCGGGCGATCGCAGTATTTT. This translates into CASITRGAGRSQYF.

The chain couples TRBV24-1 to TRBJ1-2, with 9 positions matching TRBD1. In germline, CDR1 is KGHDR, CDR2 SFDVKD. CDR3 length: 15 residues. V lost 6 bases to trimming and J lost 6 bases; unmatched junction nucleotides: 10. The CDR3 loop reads CATSLSGQGNNGYTF. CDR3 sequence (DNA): TGTGCCACCAGTCTTTCGGGACAGGGCAACAATGGCTACACCTTC.

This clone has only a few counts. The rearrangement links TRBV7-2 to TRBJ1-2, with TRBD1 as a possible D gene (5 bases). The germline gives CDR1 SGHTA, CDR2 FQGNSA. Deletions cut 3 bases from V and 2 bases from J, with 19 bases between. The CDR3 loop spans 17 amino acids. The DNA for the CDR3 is TGTGCCAGCAGCTTTCTTTTGCTTATTCGGGGGAACTATGGCTACACCTTC. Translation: CASSFLLLIRGNYGYTF.

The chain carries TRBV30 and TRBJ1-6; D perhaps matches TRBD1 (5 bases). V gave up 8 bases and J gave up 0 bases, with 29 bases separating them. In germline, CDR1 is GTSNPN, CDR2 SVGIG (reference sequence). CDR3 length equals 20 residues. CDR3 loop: CARRGTGTEREGSYNSPLHF. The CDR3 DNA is TGTGCCCGTAGAGGCACCGGGACCGAGCGGGAAGGCTCCTATAATTCACCCCTCCACTTT.

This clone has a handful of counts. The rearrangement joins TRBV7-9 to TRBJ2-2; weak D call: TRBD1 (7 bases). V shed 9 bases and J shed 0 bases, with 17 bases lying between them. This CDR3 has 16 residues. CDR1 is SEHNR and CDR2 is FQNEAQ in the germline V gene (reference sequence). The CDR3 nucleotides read TGTGCCAGTGGAGGGGGCAACTCTACGAACACCGGGGAGCTGTTTTTT. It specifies CASGGGNSTNTGELFF.

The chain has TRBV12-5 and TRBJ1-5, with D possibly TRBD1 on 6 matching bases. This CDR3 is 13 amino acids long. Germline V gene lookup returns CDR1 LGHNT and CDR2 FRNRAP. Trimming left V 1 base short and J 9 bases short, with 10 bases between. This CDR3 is CASGLDGGRPQHF. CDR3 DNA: TGTGCTAGTGGTTTGGATGGGGGCAGGCCCCAGCATTTT.

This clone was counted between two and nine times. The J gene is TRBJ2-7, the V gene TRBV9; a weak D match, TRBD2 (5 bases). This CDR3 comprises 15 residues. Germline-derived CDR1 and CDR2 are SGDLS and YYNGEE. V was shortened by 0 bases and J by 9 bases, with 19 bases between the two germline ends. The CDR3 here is CASSVVYGKSAVQYF. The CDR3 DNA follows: TGTGCCAGCAGCGTAGTCTACGGGAAATCTGCTGTGCAGTACTTC.

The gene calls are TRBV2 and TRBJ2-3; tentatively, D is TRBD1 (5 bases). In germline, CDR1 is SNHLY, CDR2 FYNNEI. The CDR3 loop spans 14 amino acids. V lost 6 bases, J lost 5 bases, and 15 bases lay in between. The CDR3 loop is CASSFQGSGDTQYF. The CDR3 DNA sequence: TGTGCCAGCAGCTTTCAGGGATCGGGAGATACGCAGTATTTT.

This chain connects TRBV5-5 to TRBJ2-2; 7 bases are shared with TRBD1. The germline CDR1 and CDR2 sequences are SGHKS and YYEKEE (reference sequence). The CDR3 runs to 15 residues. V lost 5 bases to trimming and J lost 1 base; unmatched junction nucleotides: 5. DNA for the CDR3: TGTGCCAGCAGTACCGGGACAGTGAACACCGGGGAGCTGTTTTTT. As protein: CASSTGTVNTGELFF.

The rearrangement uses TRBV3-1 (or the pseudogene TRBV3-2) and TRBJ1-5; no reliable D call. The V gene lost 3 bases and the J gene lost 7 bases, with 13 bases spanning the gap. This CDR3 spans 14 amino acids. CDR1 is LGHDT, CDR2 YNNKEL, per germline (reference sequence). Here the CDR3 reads CASSHTGEKQPQHF. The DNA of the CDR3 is TGTGCCAGCAGCCATACGGGAGAAAAACAGCCCCAGCATTTT.

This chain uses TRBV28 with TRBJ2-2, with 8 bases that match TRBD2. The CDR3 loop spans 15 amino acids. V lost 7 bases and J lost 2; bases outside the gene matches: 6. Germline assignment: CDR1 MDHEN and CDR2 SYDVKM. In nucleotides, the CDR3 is TGTGCCAGCATGTCCAGCGGGGGAAACACCGGGGAGCTGTTTTTT. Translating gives CASMSSGGNTGELFF.

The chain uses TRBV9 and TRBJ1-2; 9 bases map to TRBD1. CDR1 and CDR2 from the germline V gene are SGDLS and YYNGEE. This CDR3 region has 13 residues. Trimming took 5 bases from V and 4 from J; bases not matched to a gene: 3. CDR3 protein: CASRLTGGYGYTF. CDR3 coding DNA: TGTGCCAGCAGATTGACAGGGGGCTATGGCTACACCTTC.

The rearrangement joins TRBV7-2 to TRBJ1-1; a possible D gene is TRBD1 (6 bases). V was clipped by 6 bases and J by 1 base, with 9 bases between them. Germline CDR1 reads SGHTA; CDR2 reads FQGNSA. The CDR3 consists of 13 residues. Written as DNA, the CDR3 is TGTGCCAGCAGAAAACAGGGGAACACTGAAGCTTTCTTT. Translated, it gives CASRKQGNTEAFF.